One and the same sample provided the 28 T cell receptor beta chains below, sequenced in a study of T cell changes during pregnancy in multiple sclerosis. TCRdb's copy holds only in-frame clones and misses some; the assay was immunoSEQ multiplex PCR. The sample lists 60,000 to 90,000 clones, around nine tenths occurring once. Sequencing used peripheral blood, obtained in the first trimester of pregnancy. These receptors originate from a female donor in good health, enrolled as a control in a pregnancy study.

The chain is built from TRBV6-1 and TRBJ2-5, with TRBD1 identical over 7 bases. V gave up 6 bases and J gave up 2 bases; unmatched junction bases: 6. This CDR3 is 14 amino acids long. From germline, CDR1 is MNHNS and CDR2 SASEGT. The CDR3 DNA is TGTGCCAGCAGCCTTGACAGGGAACAAGAGACCCAGTACTTC. Amino acid sequence: CASSLDREQETQYF.

This clone occurred many times. V and J are TRBV5-4 and TRBJ1-3; D unclear. Germline V gene sequence: CDR1 SGHNT, CDR2 YYREEE (reference sequence). CDR3 size: 18 residues. Trimming took off 4 bases at V and 2 bases at J, with 22 bases between the two ends. CDR3 in amino acids: CASSPFPTGPLTGNTIYF. The CDR3 DNA reads TGTGCCAGCAGCCCCTTTCCCACCGGTCCCCTCACTGGAAACACCATATATTTT.

The rearrangement joins TRBV6-1 to TRBJ1-5, with 7 positions matching TRBD1. V dropped 6 bases and J dropped 4; count of bases not matched to a gene: 3. Germline V CDR1 and CDR2: MNHNS, SASEGT. CDR3 length: 13 amino acids. This CDR3 reads CASSYRGNQPQHF. The CDR3 DNA reads TGTGCCAGCAGCTACAGGGGAAATCAGCCCCAGCATTTT.

This sequence joins TRBV5-1 and TRBJ2-3; TRBD1 is a possible D gene (6 bases). Trimming took off 3 bases at V and 0 bases at J, with 14 bases between the two ends. Germline values: CDR1 SGHRS, CDR2 YFSETQ. This CDR3 is built from 16 residues. The CDR3 region has the DNA TGCGCCAGCAGCTGGGGGCTTTTGGAGAGCACAGATACGCAGTATTTT. Translation gives CASSWGLLESTDTQYF.

The chain uses TRBV15 and TRBJ2-2, with TRBD1 matching over 12 bases. Germline V gene sequence: CDR1 LNHNV, CDR2 YYDKDF (reference sequence). The J segment lost 7 bases and the V segment lost 2 bases, leaving 8 bases of the junction unmatched. The CDR3 is 17 residues long. The CDR3 DNA reads as TGTGCCACCAGCAGATCCCCGGGACAGGGGGCAGGCGGGGAGCTGTTTTTT. Translated, it gives CATSRSPGQGAGGELFF. Filled out from reference TRBV15 and TRBJ2-2, the complete variable domain reads DAMVIQNPRYQVTQFGKPVTLSCSQTLNHNVMYWYQQKSSQAPKLLFHYYDKDFNNEADTPDNFQSRRPNTSFCFLDIRSPGLGDTAMYLCATSRSPGQGAGGELFFGEGSRLTVL.

CDR3 in DNA: TGTGCCAGCAGTAGAATGCGGGAGGCGCTAACAGATACGCAGTATTTT. Protein product: CASSRMREALTDTQYF. This chain joins TRBV7-9 and TRBJ2-3; 8 bases align to TRBD2. J was trimmed by 3 bases and V by 6 bases; bases with no gene match: 11. Germline V gives CDR1 SEHNR, CDR2 FQNEAQ (reference sequence). This CDR3 is built from 16 residues.

V is TRBV7-9 and J is TRBJ2-7; TRBD1 matches 11 bases. Germline loops: CDR1 SEHNR, CDR2 FQNEAQ (reference sequence). CDR3 length: 16 amino acids. The V gene end was trimmed by 1 base and the J gene end by 7 bases; junction bases not matched to a gene: 9. CDR3 sequence: CASSLGKGQGVWEQYF. CDR3 nucleotide sequence: TGTGCCAGCAGCTTAGGGAAGGGACAGGGGGTTTGGGAGCAGTACTTC.

This clone appeared a single time. In DNA form, the CDR3 reads TGTGCCAGTAGCGGGATTTCCTACAATGAGCAGTTCTTC. It yields the protein CASSGISYNEQFF. The gene calls are TRBV19 and TRBJ2-1, with D tentatively TRBD2 (5 bases). V was shortened by 6 bases and J by 1 base, with 7 bases between the two germline ends. Germline CDR1 and CDR2: LNHDA and SQIVND (reference sequence). This CDR3 has 13 amino acids.

This chain links TRBV7-8 with TRBJ2-1; 8 nucleotides align to TRBD2. CDR3 length: 16 residues. Looked up from germline, CDR1 is SGHVS and CDR2 is FQNEAQ. J was trimmed by 3 bases and V by 0 bases; bases with no gene match: 4. The CDR3 nucleotides are TGTGCCAGCAGCTTAGCCTGGGCGGGAGGCTACAATGAGCAGTTCTTC. Translated, it gives CASSLAWAGGYNEQFF.

V usage is TRBV27 and J usage is TRBJ2-1; 7 bases are shared with TRBD2. Trimming cost V 4 bases and J 5 bases; bases outside gene matches: 5. The CDR3 is 14 amino acids. Germline CDR1 reads MNHEY; CDR2 reads SMNVEV (reference sequence). The CDR3 spells CASSSSSGNNEQFF. For the CDR3, the DNA is TGTGCCAGCAGTTCCTCAAGCGGGAACAATGAGCAGTTCTTC.

The V gene is TRBV5-1, the J gene TRBJ2-5; TRBD1 matches at 11 bases. Trimming at V came to 2 bases and at J to 4 bases, leaving 4 bases not matched to a gene. The CDR3 runs to 15 residues. Germline values: CDR1 SGHRS, CDR2 YFSETQ. The CDR3 DNA reads TGCGCCAGCAGCTTTAAGGGACAGGGGGGAGAGACCCAGTACTTC. Its translation is CASSFKGQGGETQYF. The full variable domain, with the rest looked up from reference TRBV5-1 and TRBJ2-5, is KAGVTQTPRYLIKTRGQQVTLSCSPISGHRSVSWYQQTPGQGLQFLFEYFSETQRNKGNFPGRFSGRQFSNSRSEMNVSTLELGDSALYLCASSFKGQGGETQYFGPGTRLLVL.

This chain links TRBV14 with TRBJ2-7; 9 nucleotides align to TRBD1. CDR1 is SGHDN, CDR2 FVKESK, per germline. This CDR3 region has 15 residues. The trim removed 4 bases at V and 3 bases at J, leaving 7 bases unmatched. This chain's CDR3 is CASSRTGQGGYEQYF. The CDR3 bases are TGTGCCAGCAGCCGGACGGGACAGGGTGGCTACGAGCAGTACTTC.

The chain carries TRBV6-1 and TRBJ1-1; maybe TRBD1 (5 bases). CDR3 length: 13 residues. Deletions cut 7 bases from V and 0 bases from J, with 9 bases between. The V gene's germline CDR1 is MNHNS and CDR2 SASEGT. The DNA for the CDR3 is TGTGCCAGCAATAGACAGTTGAACACTGAAGCTTTCTTT. Translation: CASNRQLNTEAFF.

The V gene is TRBV2, the J gene TRBJ1-1; D ambiguous. The germline V gene encodes CDR1 SNHLY and CDR2 FYNNEI. CDR3 length: 12 residues. Trimming cost V 1 base and J 7 bases, with 7 bases left between them. CDR3 nucleotides: TGTGCCAGCAGTGAAGGGGCCTATGAAGCTTTCTTT. Residues: CASSEGAYEAFF.

This clone was seen only a few times. V usage is TRBV19 and J usage is TRBJ1-5; a possible D gene is TRBD1 (5 bases). CDR3 length: 14 residues. Germline V gene data show CDR1 as LNHDA and CDR2 as SQIVND (reference sequence). V was pared by 6 bases and J by 4 bases, with 13 bases between. The DNA for the CDR3 is TGTGCCAGTAGCCCGGGCAGGGTTAATCAGCCCCAGCATTTT. Amino acid sequence: CASSPGRVNQPQHF.

This clone was counted once. The rearrangement joins TRBV19 to TRBJ2-5, with D perhaps TRBD1 (6 bases). The V gene lost 6 bases and the J gene lost 4 bases, with 18 bases spanning the gap. The CDR3 length is 15 residues. Looked up from germline, CDR1 is LNHDA and CDR2 is SQIVND (reference sequence). CDR3 residues: CASSRVTGRIETQYF. The CDR3 bases are TGTGCCAGTAGCCGAGTGACAGGTCGGATAGAGACCCAGTACTTC.

The V gene is TRBV27, the J gene TRBJ1-5; D perhaps matches TRBD1 (6 bases). The CDR3 is 14 amino acids. The germline V gene has CDR1 MNHEY and CDR2 SMNVEV (reference sequence). The germline V and J ends were trimmed by 0 bases and 6 bases, with 9 bases remaining between them. The CDR3 DNA sequence: TGTGCCAGCAGTTTATCCAGGGGCGGTCAGCCCCAGCATTTT. Amino acid sequence: CASSLSRGGQPQHF.

The chain is built from TRBV25-1 and TRBJ1-4, with 8 bases aligning to TRBD1. With 8 bases clipped from V and 6 bases from J, the junction kept 5 bases outside the gene matches. This CDR3 contains 13 residues. Germline CDR1 and CDR2: MGHDK and SYGVNS. This CDR3 is CASHHRGYEKLFF. CDR3 DNA: TGTGCCAGCCATCACAGGGGGTATGAAAAACTGTTTTTT.

The V call is TRBV2, the J call TRBJ1-4; tentative D call: TRBD1 (5 bases). V was trimmed by 0 bases and J by 7 bases, leaving 12 bases between them. This CDR3 comprises 15 residues. In germline, CDR1 is SNHLY, CDR2 FYNNEI. The CDR3 DNA reads TGTGCCAGCAGTGAAGCACCACGGGGGGGTGAAAAACTGTTTTTT. Its protein is CASSEAPRGGEKLFF.

The chain joins TRBV5-4 to TRBJ2-5, with D possibly matching TRBD2 (6 bases). Trimming took off 0 bases at V and 4 bases at J, with 10 bases between the two ends. The length of the CDR3 is 14 residues. Germline V gene sequence: CDR1 SGHNT, CDR2 YYREEE (reference sequence). CDR3 loop: CASSLDGSGETQYF. CDR3 DNA sequence: TGTGCCAGCAGCTTGGACGGGAGTGGAGAGACCCAGTACTTC.

The chain joins TRBV11-2 to TRBJ2-7, with 8 positions matching TRBD2. There are 16 residues in the CDR3. The V gene's germline CDR1 is SGHAT and CDR2 FQNNGV. Losses at the gene ends were 2 bases for V and 2 bases for J; bases not matched to a gene: 8. The CDR3 protein is CASSLTSGATTYEQYF. The CDR3 DNA reads TGTGCCAGCAGCTTAACTAGCGGAGCTACCACCTACGAGCAGTACTTC.

This clone was recorded once. The J gene is TRBJ1-5, the V gene TRBV27, with 7 bases matching TRBD1. This CDR3 is built from 14 residues. Germline V gives CDR1 MNHEY, CDR2 SMNVEV (reference sequence). Germline trimming cut 5 bases from V and 16 bases from J; bases unmatched to any gene: 17. The CDR3 DNA follows: TGTGCCAGCAGTCCCACGTCACAGGGGACTCCATACCATTTT. Translating it yields CASSPTSQGTPYHF.

The chain uses TRBV5-1 and TRBJ2-1; a weak D match, TRBD2 (5 bases). With 6 bases removed from V and 5 bases from J, the gap between germline ends came to 9 bases. Germline V gives CDR1 SGHRS, CDR2 YFSETQ. This CDR3 comprises 12 residues. The CDR3 loop reads CASNEGHNEQFF. DNA of the CDR3: TGCGCCAGCAACGAGGGCCACAATGAGCAGTTCTTC.

V usage is TRBV19 and J usage is TRBJ1-1; 9 bases are shared with TRBD1. There are 13 residues in the CDR3. J lost 1 base, V lost 7 bases, and 1 base had no gene match. Germline loops: CDR1 LNHDA, CDR2 SQIVND (reference sequence). The CDR3 DNA follows: TGTGCCAGTAAGGGACAGGGGAACACTGAAGCTTTCTTT. This translates into CASKGQGNTEAFF.

The chain combines TRBV27 with TRBJ2-2, with TRBD2 matching 9 bases. The V gene end was trimmed by 7 bases and the J gene end by 5 bases; junction bases not matched to a gene: 11. Germline V CDR1 and CDR2: MNHEY, SMNVEV (reference sequence). This CDR3 comprises 16 residues. The CDR3 loop is CASISGREGRTGELFF. CDR3 DNA sequence: TGTGCCAGCATTTCGGGGCGGGAGGGCCGTACCGGGGAGCTGTTTTTT.

This sequence joins TRBV27 and TRBJ2-3, with a tentative D call TRBD1 (6 bases). The ends were cut back, 2 bases at V and 15 bases at J, with 18 bases in the middle. The CDR3 loop spans 13 amino acids. In germline, CDR1 is MNHEY, CDR2 SMNVEV (reference sequence). This CDR3 reads CASSLAPKYGTYF. Written as DNA, the CDR3 is TGTGCCAGCAGTTTAGCCCCGAAGTATGGGACATATTTT.

CDR3 nucleotides: TGTGCCAGCAGTGGACTATCCGACGAGCAGTACTTC. It codes for CASSGLSDEQYF. V is TRBV6-1 and J is TRBJ2-7, with D maybe TRBD2 (5 bases). In germline, CDR1 is MNHNS, CDR2 SASEGT. V was trimmed by 4 bases and J by 5 bases, leaving 9 bases between them. The CDR3 is made up of 12 amino acids.

The chain uses TRBV11-2 and TRBJ2-3, with TRBD2 identical over 7 bases. Per the germline V gene, CDR1 is SGHAT and CDR2 is FQNNGV. This CDR3 is built from 15 residues. The ends lost 3 bases at V and 7 bases at J; junction bases unmatched: 10. CDR3 DNA: TGTGCCAGCAGCTTGGGGGAGGGCAGGGCGCATACGCAGTATTTT. It is translated as CASSLGEGRAHTQYF.